This T cell receptor beta chain was captured in a study of cytomegalovirus exposure and HLA in healthy donors. Broader study findings: Later work associated 16,951 TCR beta sequences with HLA alleles at 0.05 false discovery rate.

13 Jbeta primers and 60 Vbeta primers were used for the PCR. How the authors handled the data: Tens of millions of unique TCR beta chains, roughly 11 million of them shared, were counted by a later analysis. Assay used: immunoSEQ multiplex PCR; TCRdb lists only in-frame clones, some missing. That table is the source of V, J and clone size, and D and trimming were worked out from the DNA. The sample holds about 190,000 clones; 60% to 80% are singletons and the top ten take around 1.6%. Everyone who donated was a healthy bone marrow donor. V was trimmed by 3 bases and J by 2 bases, leaving 12 bases between them. Germline CDR1 PRHDT, CDR2 FYEKMQ (reference sequence). This CDR3 has 15 residues. Points on this clone: What it binds is not known.

The V gene is TRBV13, the J gene TRBJ2-3; tentative D call: TRBD2 (6 bases). The sequence was obtained from a woman aged 18-29 years in good health and CMV-seronegative. The sample taken for sequencing was PBMCs. The CDR3 loop is CASSFGSGATDTQYF. The CDR3 DNA sequence: TGTGCCAGCAGCTTCGGGTCGGGAGCCACAGATACGCAGTATTTT.